This T cell receptor (beta chain) stems from a study of CD8+ T cells in alopecia areata listed by TCRdb under 2018. Regarding the study in general: In both human patients and the C3H/HeJ mouse model, the study applied high-throughput TCRbeta sequencing to look at T cell clonal expansion in alopecia areata. TCRbeta CDR3 regions were amplified by immunoSEQ multiplex PCR using 35 Vbeta forward and 13 Jbeta reverse primers. In humans, TCRbeta sequencing was performed on scalp tissue and on sorted CD4+ and CD8+ peripheral blood T cells from healthy controls and from patients with patchy or totalis/universalis alopecia areata. Scalp clonality was compared among normal scalp (n=4), patchy alopecia areata scalp (n=8), and alopecia totalis/universalis scalp (n=8). RNA was extracted with the PAXgene miRNA kit for fixed scalp, the miRNeasy kit for PBMCs, and the RNeasy kit for mouse skin. General findings and caveats noted by the study authors: Shared TCR sequences between patients were less evident than in mice, which may be partly attributable to HLA diversity in the patient population. Compared with normal scalp, lesional scalp had higher clonality and more expanded CD8+ clones, particularly in alopecia totalis/universalis, a pattern that suggests antigenic drive. Resident alphabeta T cells in normal human skin are also sequenced, complicating scalp TCR repertoire analysis, unlike mouse skin dominated by gammadelta T cells.

The protocol used for the library was the immunoSEQ multiplex PCR assay. RNA was extracted from all samples and reverse transcribed into cDNA as template for TCR sequencing. First-strand cDNA was synthesized using SuperScript III with a 2:1 mix of oligo-dT and random hexamers. A synthetic immune receptor repertoire was used to gauge amplification bias, and whatever bias remained was removed computationally. In the source study's methods: Raw reads were preprocessed to remove errors, and CDR3 was defined by IMGT conventions from the conserved cysteine to phenylalanine. Clonality was calculated as 1 minus Shannon entropy normalized by log2 of the number of productive unique TCRs. Whether scalp clones were CD4 or CD8 was inferred by matching scalp TCRbeta sequences against CD4 and CD8 repertoires sorted from blood. Drawn from immuneACCESS, this table holds only the in-frame rearrangements with V and J called that TCRdb kept. Clones are partly lost; checked studies trace under half to an unresolved V gene and leave the rest unexplained. V and J calls and clone size are copied from that table; D and trimming were computed from the DNA. Present in this sample are roughly 150,000 clones, around 55% of which were seen just once. The ten largest account for over 4% of the sample.

Including the terminal cysteine and phenylalanine, the CDR3 comprises 15 residues. Of all the DNA, just the CDR3 is kept, 45 bases in frame from base 1. CDR1 and CDR2, per the germline V gene (reference sequence), are GTSNPN and SVGIG. Germline trimming amounts to 0 bases on V and 4 bases on J, with 6 as the count of junction bases outside the gene matches. On this clone: Its antigen remains undetermined. One base away there is no much larger clone; base qualities are not given.

PBMCs were isolated by density centrifugation and stained for CD3, CD4 and CD8, after which CD4+ and CD8+ T cells were sorted on a FACSAria. Scalp biopsies and blood samples were provided by unaffected controls. The TCR comes from a human donor in good health. The sequenced material came from CD4+ T cells sorted from blood. The chain couples TRBV30 to TRBJ1-5; 7 nucleotides in the junction match TRBD1. The nucleotides read TGTGCCTGGAGTGTCTCAGGGGGTTTGAATCAGCCCCAGCATTTT. This encodes CAWSVSGGLNQPQHF.